One T cell receptor beta chain is described in this entry. Its antigen is currently not known. Qualities for individual bases were not recorded, and no much larger clone is one base off. The data are from a study of T cells in tumors and immune-related adverse events (dated by TCRdb to about 2021). The immunoSEQ assay was used to amplify and sequence the TCR beta locus, producing bulk TCR Vbeta CDR3 data. The authors' analysis ran thus. CDR3s were excluded if they were non-productive, were shorter than 7 amino acids, or did not start with C or end with F/W. Only specimens with at least 1000 reads were analysed, and clonotypes were defined at the amino acid level. Clonality was calculated as 1 minus Pielou's evenness. To equalize library sizes, abundance-weighted random subsampling with replacement was performed 100 times so that 95% confidence intervals could be reported. Repertoire overlap was quantified with the Morisita overlap index, and the top 40 clones per specimen were checked for overlap with the irAE. TCRdb provides this immuneACCESS table in a form limited to in-frame rearrangements. Some clones are lacking; in checked studies, under half of them reflect an unresolved V gene, and why the rest are absent is not known. V and J calls and clone size are as listed in that table; D and trimming were resolved from the DNA. This sample comprises tens of thousands of clones, over 80% of them detected only once. The ten biggest clones cover more than 1.1% of the sample.

What the treatment or condition label conveys for this sample: nivolumab (PD-1 blockade) given before sampling. The DNeasy Blood and Tissue Kit was used to extract DNA from formalin-fixed paraffin-embedded specimens. Sequenced material: lymph node tissue, taken from a patient treated with anti-PD-1 therapy. This clonotype was sampled from a female donor with metastatic renal cell carcinoma.

In nucleotide form, the sequence is TGTGCCAGCTCACCGGACACAGCGGGTGGGCCCCAGCATTTT. It translates to CASSPDTAGGPQHF. The chain was built from TRBV18 and TRBJ1-5; TRBD1 is a possible D gene, resting on 5 matching bases. Looking up the germline V gene yields CDR1 KGHSH and CDR2 LQKENI. Including the terminal cysteine and phenylalanine, the CDR3 comprises 14 residues. Only the CDR3 portion is preserved as DNA: 42 bases, with reading frame beginning at the first base. A distance of 15 bases separates the germline ends of V and J, which lose 3 bases and 9 bases respectively. Reference TRBV18 and TRBJ1-5 genes cover what lies past the CDR3, so the full variable domain is NAGVMQNPRHLVRRRGQEARLRCSPMKGHSHVYWYRQLPEEGLKFMVYLQKENIIDESGMPKERFSAEFPKEGPSILRIQQVVRGDSAAYFCASSPDTAGGPQHFGDGTRLSIL.